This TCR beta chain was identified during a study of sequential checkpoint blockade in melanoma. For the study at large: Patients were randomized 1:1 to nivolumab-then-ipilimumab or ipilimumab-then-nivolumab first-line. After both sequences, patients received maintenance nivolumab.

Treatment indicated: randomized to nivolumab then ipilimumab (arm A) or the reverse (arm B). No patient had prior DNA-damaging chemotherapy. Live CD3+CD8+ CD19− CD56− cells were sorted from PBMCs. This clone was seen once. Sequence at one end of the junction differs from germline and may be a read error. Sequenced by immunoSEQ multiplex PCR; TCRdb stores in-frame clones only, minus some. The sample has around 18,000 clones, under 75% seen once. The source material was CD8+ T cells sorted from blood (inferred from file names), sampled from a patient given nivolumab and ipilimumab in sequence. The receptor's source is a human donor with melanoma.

Here the CDR3 DNA reads TGTGCCAGCAGCTTATTAGCGGGACTCTCCTACGAGCAGTACTTC. Its translation is CASSLLAGLSYEQYF. V usage is TRBV28 and J usage is TRBJ2-7; 8 positions agree with TRBD2. Per germline, CDR1 MDHEN and CDR2 SYDVKM. CDR3 length equals 15 residues.